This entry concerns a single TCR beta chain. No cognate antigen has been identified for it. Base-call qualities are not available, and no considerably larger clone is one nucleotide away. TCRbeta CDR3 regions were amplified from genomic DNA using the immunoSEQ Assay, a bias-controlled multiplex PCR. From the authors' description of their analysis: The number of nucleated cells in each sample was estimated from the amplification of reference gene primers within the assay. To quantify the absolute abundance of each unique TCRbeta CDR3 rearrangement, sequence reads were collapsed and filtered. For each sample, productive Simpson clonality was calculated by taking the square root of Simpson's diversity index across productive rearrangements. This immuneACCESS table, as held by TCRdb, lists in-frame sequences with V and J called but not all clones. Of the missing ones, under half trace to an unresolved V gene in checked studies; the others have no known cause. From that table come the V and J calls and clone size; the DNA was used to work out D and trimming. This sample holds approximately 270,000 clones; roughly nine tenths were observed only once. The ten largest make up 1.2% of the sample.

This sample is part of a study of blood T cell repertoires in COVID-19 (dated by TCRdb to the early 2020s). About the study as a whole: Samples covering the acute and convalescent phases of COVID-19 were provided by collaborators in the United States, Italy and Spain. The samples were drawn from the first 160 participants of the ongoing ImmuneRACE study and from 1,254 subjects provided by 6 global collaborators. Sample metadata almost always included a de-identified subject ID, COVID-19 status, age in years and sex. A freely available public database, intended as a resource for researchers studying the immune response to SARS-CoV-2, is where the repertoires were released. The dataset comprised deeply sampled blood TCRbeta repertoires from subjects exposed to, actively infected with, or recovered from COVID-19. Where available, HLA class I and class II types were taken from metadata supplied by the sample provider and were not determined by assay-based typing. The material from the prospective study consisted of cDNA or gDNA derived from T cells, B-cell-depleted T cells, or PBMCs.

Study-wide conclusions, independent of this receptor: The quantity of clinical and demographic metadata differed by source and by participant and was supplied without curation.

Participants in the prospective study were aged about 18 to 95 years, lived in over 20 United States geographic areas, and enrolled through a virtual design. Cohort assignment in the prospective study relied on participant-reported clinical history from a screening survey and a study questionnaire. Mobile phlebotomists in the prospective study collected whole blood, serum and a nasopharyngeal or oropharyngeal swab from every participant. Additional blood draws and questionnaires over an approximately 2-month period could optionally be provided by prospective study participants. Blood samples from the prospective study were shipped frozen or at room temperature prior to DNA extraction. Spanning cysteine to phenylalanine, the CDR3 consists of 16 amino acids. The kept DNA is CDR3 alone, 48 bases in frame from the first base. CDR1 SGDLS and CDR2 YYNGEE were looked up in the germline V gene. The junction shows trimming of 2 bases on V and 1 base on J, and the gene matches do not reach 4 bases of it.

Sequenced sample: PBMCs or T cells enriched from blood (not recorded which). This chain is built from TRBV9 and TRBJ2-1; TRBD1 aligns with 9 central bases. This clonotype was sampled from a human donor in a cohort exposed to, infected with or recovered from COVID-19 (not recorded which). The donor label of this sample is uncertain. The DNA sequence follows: TGTGCCAGCAGCGTGGGGGGACAGGGTTCCTACAATGAGCAGTTCTTC. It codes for CASSVGGQGSYNEQFF.